Listed below are T cell receptor beta chains from one sample, sequenced in a study of cytomegalovirus exposure and HLA in healthy donors. Repertoires were generated with immunoSEQ multiplex PCR, while TCRdb's copy carries only in-frame clones and drops some. The sample includes 170,000 or so clones, about 80% seen only once; the top ten take 2.5% to 3%. Sequenced input: PBMCs. All receptors come from a woman between 18 and 29 years old in good health and CMV-seropositive. CDR3s include the opening cysteine and the closing phenylalanine or tryptophan. The D gene is left open where the match is weak. Only part of the rows carry a size: once, few, many, or a class if the clone is expanded.

j_call,v_call,clone_size,d_call,cdr3_aa,cdr3_nt
TRBJ1-1,TRBV19,once,TRBD1,CASSGVLTGEEAFF,TGTGCCAGTAGTGGGGTTTTGACAGGGGAGGAAGCTTTCTTT
TRBJ2-5,TRBV27,-,TRBD1,CASSLSPGGFEETQYF,TGTGCCAGCAGTTTATCCCCAGGGGGCTTTGAAGAGACCCAGTACTTC
TRBJ1-2,TRBV5-1,few,TRBD1,CASSRGTAEGYTF,TGCGCCAGCAGCAGGGGGACAGCTGAGGGCTACACCTTC
TRBJ2-3,TRBV7-9,-,-,CASSLGRGAAADTQYF,TGTGCCAGCAGCTTAGGACGCGGGGCGGCGGCAGATACGCAGTATTTT
TRBJ2-1,TRBV4-3,-,TRBD2,CASSQSGGRGEQFF,TGCGCCAGCAGCCAAAGCGGGGGGCGGGGTGAGCAGTTCTTC
TRBJ1-2,TRBV10-3,-,TRBD1,CAISESRDRVAGYTF,TGTGCCATCAGTGAGTCACGGGACAGGGTGGCTGGCTACACCTTC
TRBJ2-5,TRBV5-6,-,-,CASSRGGFQETQYF,TGTGCCAGCAGCAGAGGGGGTTTCCAAGAGACCCAGTACTTC
TRBJ1-1,TRBV5-1,-,-,CASSRDRNTEAFF,TGCGCCAGCAGCCGAGACAGAAACACTGAAGCTTTCTTT
TRBJ1-1,TRBV11-2,-,-,CASSLAGVIQAFF,TGTGCCAGCAGCTTGGCCGGAGTTATACAAGCTTTCTTT
TRBJ1-1,TRBV19,-,TRBD1,CATEGNLIDRAEAFF,TGTGCCACCGAGGGCAACTTGATTGACAGGGCTGAAGCTTTCTTT
TRBJ2-7,TRBV5-1,-,TRBD1,CASRTGGTTYEQYF,TGCGCCAGCAGAACAGGGGGGACCACCTACGAGCAGTACTTC
TRBJ1-2,TRBV2,-,-,CASSLGGGGDGYTF,TGTGCCAGCAGTCTGGGGGGAGGCGGGGATGGCTACACCTTC
TRBJ1-2,TRBV5-4,-,TRBD1,CASGGAGQVDYGYTF,TGTGCCAGCGGGGGGGCGGGACAGGTCGACTATGGCTACACCTTC
TRBJ2-7,TRBV18,-,TRBD1,CASSPTGAYEQYF,TGTGCCAGCTCACCCACAGGGGCTTACGAGCAGTACTTC
TRBJ2-7,TRBV25-1,-,-,CASSSWGLYEQYF,TGTGCCAGCAGTTCCTGGGGGCTTTACGAGCAGTACTTC
TRBJ2-2,TRBV11-3,once,TRBD1,CASSPHRGGELFF,TGTGCCAGCAGCCCCCACAGGGGCGGGGAGCTGTTTTTT
TRBJ2-5,TRBV5-1,once,-,CASSSGSGETQYF,TGCGCCAGCAGCTCCGGAAGCGGGGAGACCCAGTACTTC
TRBJ1-1,TRBV15,-,TRBD1,CATSRAGQGDTEAFF,TGTGCCACCAGCAGAGCGGGACAGGGGGACACTGAAGCTTTCTTT
TRBJ1-2,TRBV7-8,-,TRBD1,CASSHSGGGYTF,TGTGCCAGCAGCCACTCAGGGGGTGGCTACACCTTC
TRBJ2-7,TRBV7-2,-,TRBD2,CASSANSGGIKYF,TGTGCCAGCAGCGCCAATAGCGGGGGGATTAAGTACTTC
TRBJ1-4,TRBV20-1,-,-,CSAPGTEKLFF,TGCAGTGCTCCCGGGACAGAAAAACTGTTTTTT
TRBJ2-1,TRBV27,-,TRBD1,CASTVTGTGFFEQFF,TGTGCCAGCACTGTTACCGGGACAGGGTTCTTTGAGCAGTTCTTC
TRBJ2-3,TRBV27,-,TRBD1,CASSLRTGRDTQYF,TGTGCCAGCAGCTTACGGACAGGGCGAGATACGCAGTATTTT
TRBJ2-7,TRBV2,-,TRBD1,CASSESETGIGYF,TGTGCCAGCAGTGAATCGGAGACAGGGATTGGGTACTTC
TRBJ2-2,TRBV5-1,-,TRBD1,CASRKTGDTGELFF,TGCGCCAGCAGAAAGACAGGGGATACCGGGGAGCTGTTTTTT
TRBJ2-3,TRBV6-1,-,-,CASRREFQLTDTQYF,TGTGCCAGCAGACGGGAATTCCAACTGACAGATACGCAGTATTTT
TRBJ1-2,TRBV7-6,-,-,CASSLGAGAGYTF,TGTGCCAGCAGCTTAGGGGCAGGGGCTGGCTACACCTTC
TRBJ1-1,TRBV28,-,-,CASSLLQNEAFF,TGTGCCAGCAGTTTACTACAGAATGAAGCTTTCTTT
TRBJ1-1,TRBV10-3,-,TRBD1,CATSPGTGAGGTEAFF,TGTGCCACCTCTCCCGGGACAGGGGCTGGGGGCACTGAAGCTTTCTTT
TRBJ2-5,TRBV13,-,-,CASSPPRALETQYF,TGTGCCAGCAGCCCCCCACGAGCCCTGGAGACCCAGTACTTC
TRBJ1-1,TRBV2,-,-,CARGRAAEAFF,TGTGCCAGAGGGAGGGCAGCTGAAGCTTTCTTT
TRBJ2-3,TRBV5-1,-,-,CASSLNLQGISDTQYF,TGCGCCAGCAGCTTGAATTTGCAGGGTATCTCAGATACGCAGTATTTT
TRBJ2-7,TRBV5-1,-,-,CASRSDRSYEQYF,TGCGCCAGCAGATCCGACAGGTCCTACGAGCAGTACTTC
TRBJ2-3,TRBV4-1,-,TRBD1,CASSQTGGGTDTQYF,TGCGCCAGCAGCCAGACAGGGGGCGGCACAGATACGCAGTATTTT
TRBJ2-7,TRBV29-1,-,TRBD1,CSVEEQGVEQYF,TGCAGCGTTGAAGAGCAGGGGGTCGAGCAGTACTTC
TRBJ1-1,TRBV4-3,-,-,CASSQSQNTEAFF,TGCGCCAGCAGCCAAAGCCAGAACACTGAAGCTTTCTTT
TRBJ2-3,TRBV27,many,TRBD1,CASSGGQANTDTQYF,TGTGCCAGCAGTGGGGGACAGGCAAACACAGATACGCAGTATTTT
TRBJ2-1,TRBV29-1,-,TRBD1,CSATGQGVGNEQFF,TGCAGCGCCACGGGACAGGGGGTCGGGAATGAGCAGTTCTTC
TRBJ2-3,TRBV27,-,-,CASSLPGAGTDTQYF,TGTGCCAGCAGCCTCCCTGGGGCTGGGACAGATACGCAGTATTTT
TRBJ2-5,TRBV15,-,-,CATSRTGQETQYF,TGTGCCACCAGCAGAACGGGACAAGAGACCCAGTACTTC